This T cell receptor (beta chain) was identified during a study of naive CD8 T cells in extremely preterm neonates. Findings and limits, study-wide: Preterm neonates shared more CDR3 nucleotide sequences (approximately 2.7%) than older groups.

Sequenced by immunoSEQ multiplex PCR; TCRdb stores in-frame clones only, minus some. The table shows under 6,000 clones, with over 95% occurring only once. Trimming cost V 3 bases and J 6 bases, with 14 bases left between them. This CDR3 is built from 14 residues. In germline, CDR1 is MNHEY, CDR2 SMNVEV (reference sequence). Concerning this clone itself: Its antigen is undetermined.

The chain joins TRBV27 to TRBJ1-2, with D possibly being TRBD1 (5 bases). The sequence derives from a human donor in good health. The sequencing input was naive CD8+ T cells from blood. CDR3 protein: CASSFTQGGHGYTF. CDR3 in DNA: TGTGCCAGCAGTTTCACGCAGGGCGGCCATGGCTACACCTTC.